This note documents a single TCR beta chain sequence. Its antigen is unknown. These data come from a study of cytomegalovirus exposure and HLA in healthy donors. Regarding the study as a whole: Relative to the roughly 700-donor mean, N-insertions were reportedly fewer in an Asian-associated ancestry cluster in a later analysis.

Both 60 Vbeta primers and 13 Jbeta primers went into the PCR. Sequenced by immunoSEQ multiplex PCR; TCRdb stores in-frame clones only, minus some. The repertoire holds 150,000 or so clones, with roughly four fifths as singletons. This TCR derives from a man aged 45-60 years in good health and CMV-seropositive. Source material: PBMCs.

CDR3 DNA sequence: TGTGCCAGCAGCACCCGGACAGGTAACACCGGGGAGCTGTTTTTT. Protein product: CASSTRTGNTGELFF. V usage is TRBV2 and J usage is TRBJ2-2; 7 bases align to TRBD1. This CDR3 region has 15 residues. V lost 6 bases and J lost 2; bases outside the gene matches: 6. Germline values: CDR1 SNHLY, CDR2 FYNNEI.